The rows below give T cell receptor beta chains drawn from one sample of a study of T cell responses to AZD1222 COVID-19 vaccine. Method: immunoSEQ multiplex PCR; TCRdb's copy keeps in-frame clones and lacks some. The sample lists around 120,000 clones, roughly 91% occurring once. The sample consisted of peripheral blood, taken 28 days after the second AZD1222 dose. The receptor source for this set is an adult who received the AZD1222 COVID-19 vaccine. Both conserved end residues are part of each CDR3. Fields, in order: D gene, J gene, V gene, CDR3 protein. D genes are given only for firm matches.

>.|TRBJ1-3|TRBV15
CATSRDRGAGNTIYF
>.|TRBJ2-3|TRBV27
CASSLYRFAVDTDTQYF
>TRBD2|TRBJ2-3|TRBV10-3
CAIGDSGRNTDTQYF
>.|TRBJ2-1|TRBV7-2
CASSSGRDTYNEQFF
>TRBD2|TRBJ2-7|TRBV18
CASAGGSSYEQYF
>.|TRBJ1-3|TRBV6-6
CASISGRNTIYF
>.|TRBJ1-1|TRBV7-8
CASRPTGPFEAFF
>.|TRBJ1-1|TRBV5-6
CASSQRGRRTEAFF
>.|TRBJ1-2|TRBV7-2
CASGRPFDGYTF
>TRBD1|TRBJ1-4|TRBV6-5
CATPTTGQGGEKLFF
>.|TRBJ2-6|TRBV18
CASSPYRDPTSGANVLTF
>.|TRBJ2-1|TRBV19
CASSRSIGPYNEQFF
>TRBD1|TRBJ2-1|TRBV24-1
CATSDSTQGANEQFF
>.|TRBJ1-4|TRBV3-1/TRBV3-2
CASSQFRDGEKLFF
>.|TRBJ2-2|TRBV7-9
CAGNYGPGTGELFF
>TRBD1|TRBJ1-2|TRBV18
CASSPGTGGYTF
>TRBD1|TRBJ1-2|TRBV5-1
CARLGQGSGYTF
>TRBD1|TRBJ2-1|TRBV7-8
CASSSGQGAGSEQFF
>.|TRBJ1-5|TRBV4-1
CASSQEGGNQPQHF
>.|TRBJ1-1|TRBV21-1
CASSVRSGTGDVDTEAFF
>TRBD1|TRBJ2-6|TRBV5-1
CASSLAGTGSGANVLTF
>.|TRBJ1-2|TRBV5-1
CASSLAPGDNYGYTF
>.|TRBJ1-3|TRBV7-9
CATWGSGNTIYF
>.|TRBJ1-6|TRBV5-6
CASSEGHIRGIHF
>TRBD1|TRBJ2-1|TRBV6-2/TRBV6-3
CASSYGQGATYEQFF
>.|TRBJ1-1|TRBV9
CASSVLTGDTEAFF
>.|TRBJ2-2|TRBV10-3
CAISDVAANTGELFF
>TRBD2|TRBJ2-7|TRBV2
CASSTGLALTHEQYF
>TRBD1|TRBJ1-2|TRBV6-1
CASSEGYRGRSYTF
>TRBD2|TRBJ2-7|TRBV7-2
CASSRDGGNSYEQYF
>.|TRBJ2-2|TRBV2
CASSDGQTGELFF
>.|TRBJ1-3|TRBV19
CASTGRGVSGNTIYF
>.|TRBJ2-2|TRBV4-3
CASSHGRGQDTGELFF
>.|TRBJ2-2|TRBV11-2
CASSLVRSTGELFF
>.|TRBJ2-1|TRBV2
CASNKEGEQFF
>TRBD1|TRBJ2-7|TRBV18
CASSPRQGIHEQYF
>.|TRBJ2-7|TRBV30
CAWAGTASGRQYF
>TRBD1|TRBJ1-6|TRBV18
CASSQGQGIRSPLHF
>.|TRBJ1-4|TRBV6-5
CASSRTGTVGEKLFF
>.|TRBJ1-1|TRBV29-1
CSVEQRVGGTEAFF
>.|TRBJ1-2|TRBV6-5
CASRPREGGGYTF
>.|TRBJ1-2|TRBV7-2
CASSLVNPSPTYGYTF
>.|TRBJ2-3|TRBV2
CASSWGSDTQYF
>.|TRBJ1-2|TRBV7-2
CASSPAQQSYGYTF
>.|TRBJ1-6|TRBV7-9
CASSLDYSPLHF
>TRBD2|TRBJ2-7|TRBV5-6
CASSLYASGSYEQYF
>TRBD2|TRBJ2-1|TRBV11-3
CASSSAGTSGYNEQFF
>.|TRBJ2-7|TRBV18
CATGERQNSYEQYF
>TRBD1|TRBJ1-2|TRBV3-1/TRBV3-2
CASKTGETF
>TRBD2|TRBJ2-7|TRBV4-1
CASSQVAASGGAWEQYF
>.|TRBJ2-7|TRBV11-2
CASSLDHRGADSYEQYF
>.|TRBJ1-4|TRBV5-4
CASSLRGANEKLFF
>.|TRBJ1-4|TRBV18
CASSPQRASQGNEKLFF
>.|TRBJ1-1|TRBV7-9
CASSSKTGSIGEAFF
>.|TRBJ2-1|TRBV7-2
CASSPRGGPLDEQFF
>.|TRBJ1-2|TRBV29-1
CSVYSNYGYTF
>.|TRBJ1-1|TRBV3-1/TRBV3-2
CASSQPTTGNTEAFF
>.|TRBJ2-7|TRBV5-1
CASSPRDNSYEQYF
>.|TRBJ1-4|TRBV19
CGVRGGATNEKLFF